This T cell receptor (beta chain) is drawn from a study of CD8+ T cells in alopecia areata. Study background: The authors grafted skin from roughly 6-12-month-old C3H/HeJ donors with spontaneous alopecia onto roughly 6-11-week-old female C3H/HeJ mice.

Germline assignment: CDR1 GKSSPN and CDR2 SITVG. The CDR3 totals 15 residues. The junction had 2 bases not matched to a gene; V was cut back by 3 bases and J by 0 bases. The sequencing template was cDNA reverse transcribed from extracted RNA. Libraries were prepared by immunoSEQ multiplex PCR; TCRdb keeps only in-frame clonotypes and omits some of them. In total the sample includes about 110,000 clones, none of them seen once. In the case of this clone: Its target is not known. Gene names and germline match the mouse. The read halts 4 residues ahead of the CDR3 end, with the missing end drawn from the germline J gene.

General study results and limits: Sharing of TCR sequences between patients (possibly for HLA-related reasons) was less clear than in mice. Sequenced scalp T cells also include alphabeta T cells resident in normal skin. Alopecia totalis/universalis scalp especially showed more expanded CD8+ clones than normal scalp.

Sequencing was done on a sample of lesional skin. V is TRBV31 and J is TRBJ2-3; 11 bases align to TRBD2. This TCR was sampled from a C3H/HeJ mouse with alopecia areata. For the strain, the MHC haplotype given is H2-k. The CDR3 loop reads CAWRGLGDSAETLYF. CDR3 bases read: TGTGCCTGGAGGGGACTGGGGGATAGTGCAGAA.